This T cell receptor beta chain was obtained from a study of cytomegalovirus exposure and HLA in healthy donors. Trimming removed 3 bases from V and 7 bases from J, with 9 bases in between. The CDR3 length is 13 residues. CDR1 and CDR2 (germline): KGHSH, LQKENI. PCR involved 60 Vbeta and 13 Jbeta primers. Sequenced by immunoSEQ multiplex PCR; TCRdb stores in-frame clones only, minus some. This sample contains 40,000 to 45,000 clones. The chain uses TRBV18 and TRBJ2-2, with D possibly being TRBD1 (6 bases). This clonotype was sampled from a woman younger than 45 in good health and CMV-seronegative. Sample: PBMCs. CDR3 amino acids: CASSPQGHGELFF. CDR3 in DNA: TGTGCCAGCTCACCCCAGGGACACGGGGAGCTGTTTTTT.